This T cell receptor (beta chain) was sequenced during a study of human T cells and chemical hapten exposure. Study-level background: All through the approximately 25-week study, the scalp of each patient received diphenylcyclopropenone doses weekly. General observations from the study: Alopecia in the donors means their immune response may deviate from healthy people's. In comparison with controls, expanded TCRs gave rise to a significantly larger number of large CDR3 similarity clusters.

TCRdb fed the RACE reads into MiXCR, producing one record per CDR3 protein. The sample contains 50,000 to 80,000 distinct CDR3 sequences, around 10% of which appear only once. Time point denoted: patch test 3, about 24 weeks after DPC sensitization. Stated treatment: therapeutic diphenylcyclopropenone sensitization with weekly scalp DPC. About this clonotype: Its antigen is as yet unknown.

Trimming took 1 base from V and 4 from J, leaving 7 bases between them. The CDR3 covers 13 residues. Germline V gene sequence: CDR1 SGHDN, CDR2 FVKESK. The receptor was derived from a woman in her twenties or thirties with alopecia areata. Some clones in this sample may be carry-over from other donors' samples. This sample comprised whole blood, obtained in connection with sensitization to the hapten diphenylcyclopropenone (DPC). The chain links TRBV14 to TRBJ1-1; the D is unclear. CDR3 sequence: CASSQGVTTEAFF. CDR3 DNA: TGTGCCAGCAGCCAAGGGGTGACCACTGAAGCTTTCTTT. Using reference TRBV14 and TRBJ1-1 for the parts outside the CDR3, the full variable domain is EAGVTQFPSHSVIEKGQTVTLRCDPISGHDNLYWYRRVMGKEIKFLLHFVKESKQDESGMPNNRFLAERTGGTYSTLKVQPAELEDSGVYFCASSQGVTTEAFFGQGTRLTVV.